One and the same sample provided the 11 T cell receptor beta chains below, sequenced in a study of cytomegalovirus exposure and HLA in healthy donors. This PCR relied on a set of 60 Vbeta primers and 13 Jbeta primers. The table came from immunoSEQ multiplex PCR; TCRdb's copy has only in-frame clones and leaves some out. This repertoire shows over 200,000 clones, roughly 84% found once; its top ten account for around 1.2%. The specimen was PBMCs. These receptors were obtained from a human donor in good health.

This chain connects TRBV7-8 to TRBJ2-7; 8 positions agree with TRBD1. The CDR3 is 14 residues long. Per germline, CDR1 SGHVS and CDR2 FQNEAQ. Losses at the gene ends were 5 bases for V and 1 base for J; bases not matched to a gene: 4. The CDR3 loop reads CASSRGTGSYEQYF. DNA of the CDR3: TGTGCCAGCAGCAGGGGGACAGGATCCTACGAGCAGTACTTC.

The gene calls are TRBV15 and TRBJ2-3, with 11 bases fitting TRBD2. With V trimmed by 0 bases and J by 4 bases, 6 bases remained unmatched. The germline V gene encodes CDR1 LNHNV and CDR2 YYDKDF (reference sequence). The CDR3 has 17 residues. DNA of the CDR3: TGTGCCACCAGCAGAGAATTCCTAGCGGGAGGCGCAGATACGCAGTATTTT. This codes for CATSREFLAGGADTQYF.

V and J are TRBV29-1 and TRBJ2-5, with 9 bases lining up with TRBD1. CDR1 is SQVTM, CDR2 ANQGSEA, per germline. With 3 bases clipped from V and 4 bases from J, the junction kept 0 bases outside the gene matches. The CDR3 loop spans 12 amino acids. The CDR3 sequence is CSVEGQGETQYF. Here the CDR3 DNA reads TGCAGCGTTGAGGGACAGGGAGAGACCCAGTACTTC. The full variable domain, completed using reference TRBV29-1 and TRBJ2-5, is SAVISQKPSRDICQRGTSLTIQCQVDSQVTMMFWYRQQPGQSLTLIATANQGSEATYESGFVIDKFPISRPNLTFSTLTVSNMSPEDSSIYLCSVEGQGETQYFGPGTRLLVL.

The V gene is TRBV10-3, the J gene TRBJ1-4, with a tentative D call TRBD1 (6 bases). This CDR3 has 15 residues. Germline V gives CDR1 ENHRY, CDR2 SYGVKD. Trimming took off 2 bases at V and 8 bases at J, with 15 bases between the two ends. In DNA form, the CDR3 reads TGTGCCATCAGTGAGCAGGGGAGGGGAGGAGAAAAACTGTTTTTT. Its protein product is CAISEQGRGGEKLFF.

This clone was seen once. The chain links TRBV11-2 to TRBJ2-7; D is perhaps TRBD2 (6 bases). This CDR3 region has 12 residues. Germline CDR1 reads SGHAT; CDR2 reads FQNNGV. Between the trimmed V and J ends, which lost 2 bases and 4 bases, there was a span of 6 bases. CDR3 residues: CASSLLAYEQYF. The CDR3 DNA follows: TGTGCCAGCAGCTTACTAGCGTACGAGCAGTACTTC.

This rearrangement joins TRBV5-8 to TRBJ2-7; no clear D gene. This CDR3 spans 13 amino acids. V was shortened by 2 bases and J by 1 base, with 7 bases between the two germline ends. CDR1 SGHTS and CDR2 YDEGEE come from the germline V gene. The CDR3 region has the DNA TGTGCCAGCAGCTTCGGGTGGTCCTACGAGCAGTACTTC. Its translation: CASSFGWSYEQYF.

The chain combines TRBV7-2 with TRBJ2-7; the match to TRBD2 covers 7 bases. Per germline, CDR1 SGHTA and CDR2 FQGNSA. Losses at the gene ends were 4 bases for V and 0 bases for J; bases not matched to a gene: 6. CDR3 length: 15 amino acids. CDR3 amino acids: CASSWDSGPSYEQYF. The CDR3 DNA is TGTGCCAGCAGCTGGGATAGCGGGCCCTCCTACGAGCAGTACTTC.

V is TRBV6-5 and J is TRBJ2-5, with a weak D call TRBD1 (6 bases). CDR1 is MNHEY and CDR2 is SVGAGI in the germline V gene. This CDR3 contains 14 residues. Trimming pared 2 bases from V and 5 bases from J, leaving 12 bases between. Here the CDR3 reads CASSYGPTGETQYF. Written as DNA, the CDR3 is TGTGCCAGCAGTTACGGCCCAACAGGGGAGACCCAGTACTTC.

The chain links TRBV19 to TRBJ2-1; 9 bases are shared with TRBD2. Trimming at V came to 3 bases and at J to 4 bases, leaving 4 bases not matched to a gene. CDR3 length: 15 amino acids. Germline assignment: CDR1 LNHDA and CDR2 SQIVND (reference sequence). The CDR3, as DNA: TGTGCCAGTAGTATTGGAGCGGGAGGATACAATGAGCAGTTCTTC. Encoded protein: CASSIGAGGYNEQFF.

The chain uses TRBV4-1 and TRBJ2-1, with TRBD2 matching over 12 bases. Germline CDR1 MGHRA, CDR2 YSYEKL. The CDR3 consists of 16 residues. Trimming at V came to 1 base and at J to 2 bases, leaving 0 bases not matched to a gene. The CDR3 DNA follows: TGCGCCAGCAGCCAAGGACTAGCGGGAGCCTACAATGAGCAGTTCTTC. It is translated as CASSQGLAGAYNEQFF.

J is TRBJ2-7 and V is TRBV2; 14 bases map to TRBD2. Germline V CDR1 and CDR2: SNHLY, FYNNEI. The CDR3 contains 14 residues. J lost 13 bases, V lost 2 bases, and 7 bases had no gene match. DNA for the CDR3: TGTGCCAGCAGTGAATCGGGACTAGCGGGAGATCACTACTTC. Residues: CASSESGLAGDHYF.